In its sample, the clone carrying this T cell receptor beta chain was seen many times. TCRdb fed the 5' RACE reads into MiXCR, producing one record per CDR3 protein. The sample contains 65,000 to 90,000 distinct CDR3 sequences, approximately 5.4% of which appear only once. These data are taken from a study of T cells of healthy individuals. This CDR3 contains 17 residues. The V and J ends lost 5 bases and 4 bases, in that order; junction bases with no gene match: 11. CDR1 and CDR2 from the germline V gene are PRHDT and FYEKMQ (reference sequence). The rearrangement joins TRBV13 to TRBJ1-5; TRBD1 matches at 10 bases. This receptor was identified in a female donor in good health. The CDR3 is CASSERGTGERNQPQHF. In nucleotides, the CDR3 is TGTGCCAGCAGCGAGAGGGGGACAGGGGAAAGAAATCAGCCCCAGCATTTT. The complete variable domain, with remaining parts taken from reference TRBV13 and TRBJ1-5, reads AAGVIQSPRHLIKEKRETATLKCYPIPRHDTVYWYQQGPGQDPQFLISFYEKMQSDKGSIPDRFSAQQFSDYHSELNMSSLELGDSALYFCASSERGTGERNQPQHFGDGTRLSIL.